This T cell receptor (beta chain) was sequenced for a study of blood T cell repertoires in COVID-19. Background on the study: COVID-19 samples from acute and convalescent phases originated in the United States, Italy and Spain. Sources were T cells, B-cell-depleted T cells, or PBMCs; the material itself was cDNA or gDNA.

Methods used by the authors: Cell counts per sample came from amplifying reference gene primers. TCRdb keeps only in-frame clones here, not all; method: immunoSEQ multiplex PCR. The V and J calls and clone size come from that table; D and trimming were worked out from the DNA. The sample records 130,000 to 150,000 clones, about 85% being singletons. This clonotype originated in a human donor in a cohort sampled during active COVID-19. The material sequenced was peripheral blood.

The CDR3 loop is CASSQSGTGSGSLHF. The CDR3, as DNA: TGTGCCAGCAGTCAATCCGGGACAGGTTCGGGGTCCCTCCACTTT. The chain uses TRBV27 and TRBJ1-6, with 8 bases that match TRBD1. This CDR3 spans 15 amino acids. Germline trimming cut 5 bases from V and 14 bases from J; bases unmatched to any gene: 14. Germline values: CDR1 MNHEY, CDR2 SMNVEV (reference sequence).